This paragraph reports one T cell receptor (beta chain). Its antigen remains unidentified. The data were taken from a study of T cells in Graves' hyperthyroidism and ophthalmopathy. Amplification of TCR beta CDR3 regions was performed using RNA transcripts as template. The HTBI set primed first-round TCR CDR3 RT-PCR. TCRdb independently ran MiXCR on the multiplex PCR reads; one entry per CDR3 protein. In the table there are fewer than 900,000 distinct CDR3 sequences, roughly a sixth of which are singletons. V was cut by 1 base and J by 1 base, with 9 bases left in between. CDR3 length: 15 residues. Germline CDR1 SEHNR, CDR2 FQNEAQ (reference sequence). Study-level results: The model identified upcoming ophthalmopathy a median about 6.5 months ahead of onset. Expanded thyroid clonotypes (above 0.001) were mostly also found in blood.

The study enrolled patients aged 18 to 65 with newly diagnosed hyperthyroidism of under 2 months' duration. The sequence was obtained from a woman aged 45 to 65 with Graves' hyperthyroidism that later progressed to Graves' ophthalmopathy. The specimen was blood. V is TRBV7-9 and J is TRBJ2-3; tentative D call: TRBD2 (5 bases). The CDR3 DNA reads TGTGCCAGCAGCTTAGTAATCGGGGGCACAGATACGCAGTATTTT. Protein: CASSLVIGGTDTQYF. The variable domain in full, completed from reference TRBV7-9 and TRBJ2-3, reads DTGVSQNPRHKITKRGQNVTFRCDPISEHNRLYWYRQTLGQGPEFLTYFQNEAQLEKSRLLSDRFSAERPKGSFSTLEIQRTEQGDSAMYLCASSLVIGGTDTQYFGPGTRLTVL.